A single sample is the source of the 27 T cell receptor beta chains below, sequenced in a study of T cells in Graves' hyperthyroidism and ophthalmopathy. The investigators amplified TCR beta CDR3 regions from RNA transcripts. A set of HTBI primers served as the primers for a first-round RT-PCR of the TCR CDR3. From the multiplex PCR reads, TCRdb called clonotypes with MiXCR, one entry per CDR3 protein. The sample records approximately 600,000 distinct CDR3 sequences, 14% to 15% being singletons. Sequenced material: blood. These TCRs come from a woman in her thirties or forties with Graves' ophthalmopathy.

This chain uses TRBV28 with TRBJ2-7, with D possibly matching TRBD2 (7 bases). The CDR3 has 15 residues. The V end was cut by 4 bases, the J end by 3 bases, with 16 bases between. The V gene's germline CDR1 is MDHEN and CDR2 SYDVKM. The CDR3 here is CASSSTGGPNYEQYF. The CDR3, as DNA: TGTGCCAGCAGTTCAACCGGGGGGCCCAACTACGAGCAGTACTTC.

This clonotype was counted many times. The V call is TRBV29-1, the J call TRBJ2-5; tentatively, D is TRBD2 (5 bases). The CDR3 loop spans 14 amino acids. Trimming pared 3 bases from V and 1 base from J, leaving 12 bases between. The germline V gene encodes CDR1 SQVTM and CDR2 ANQGSEA. The CDR3 sequence: CSVERGRPQETQYF. CDR3 DNA: TGCAGCGTTGAGCGAGGGCGGCCCCAAGAGACCCAGTACTTC.

This clonotype is labeled medium-sized (0.01 to 0.1%). The gene calls are TRBV12-3 or TRBV12-4 and TRBJ1-1, with 8 bases aligning to TRBD1. The CDR3 has 13 residues. The J segment lost 11 bases and the V segment lost 6 bases, leaving 11 bases of the junction unmatched. The CDR3 DNA is TGTGCCAGCAGCTTTCGGGCAGGGACAGGTGCTTTCTTT. Translated, it gives CASSFRAGTGAFF.

The sample holds many counts of this clonotype. The V and J genes are TRBV20-1 and TRBJ2-2; TRBD2 agrees at 9 bases. CDR1 is DFQATT and CDR2 is SNEGSKA in the germline V gene (reference sequence). J lost 1 base, V lost 0 bases, and 6 bases had no gene match. This CDR3 region has 17 residues. The CDR3 DNA reads TGCAGTGCTAGAGATATGGCAGCGGGAGGGAACACCGGGGAGCTGTTTTTT. Translated, it gives CSARDMAAGGNTGELFF.

This clonotype was observed at least ten times. This rearrangement joins TRBV6-1 to TRBJ2-7; TRBD1 is a possible D gene (5 bases). This CDR3 has 13 amino acids. The germline CDR1 and CDR2 sequences are MNHNS and SASEGT. V dropped 6 bases and J dropped 0 bases, with 9 bases sitting between them. The CDR3 here is CASSQDNSYEQYF. The CDR3 region has the DNA TGTGCCAGCAGCCAGGACAACTCCTACGAGCAGTACTTC.

The sample holds many counts of this clonotype. The J gene is TRBJ2-7, the V gene TRBV6-1, with D tentatively TRBD2 (6 bases). Germline CDR1 is MNHNS and CDR2 is SASEGT. V shed 6 bases and J shed 2 bases, with 20 bases lying between them. CDR3 length equals 16 residues. The CDR3 protein is CASRDTRTRRAYEQYF. The CDR3 DNA reads as TGTGCCAGCAGAGACACCAGGACAAGGAGGGCCTACGAGCAGTACTTC.

This clonotype came up many times. The chain joins TRBV12-3 or TRBV12-4 to TRBJ1-1; perhaps TRBD1 as D (5 bases). The CDR3 covers 13 residues. Trimming removed 6 bases at V and 4 bases at J, with 12 bases between. The CDR3 region has the DNA TGTGCCAGCAGAACTACGGGGGGCACTGAAGCTTTCTTT. The encoded protein is CASRTTGGTEAFF.

The rearrangement uses TRBV15 and TRBJ1-1; D may be TRBD1 (5 bases). The length of the CDR3 is 16 residues. V dropped 0 bases and J dropped 4 bases, with 15 bases sitting between them. CDR1 and CDR2 from the germline V gene are LNHNV and YYDKDF (reference sequence). The CDR3 nucleotides read TGTGCCACCAGCAGAGAAAGAAGGGCGGGGGGCACTGAAGCTTTCTTT. Translation gives CATSRERRAGGTEAFF.

This clonotype occurred many times. CDR3: CSVGDSGNTIYF. The CDR3 DNA reads TGCAGCGTTGGGGACTCTGGAAACACCATATATTTT. This chain connects TRBV29-1 to TRBJ1-3, with no clear D. This CDR3 is 12 amino acids long. V gave up 4 bases and J gave up 0 bases, with 4 bases separating them. Germline V gives CDR1 SQVTM, CDR2 ANQGSEA.

This clonotype was seen a handful of times. The V call is TRBV7-2, the J call TRBJ1-1; 8 nucleotides agree with TRBD1. Per germline, CDR1 SGHTA and CDR2 FQGNSA. CDR3 length equals 13 residues. V trimming: 1 base; J trimming: 11 bases; junction bases outside the gene matches: 6. The CDR3 is CASSLVMQGAAFF. CDR3 sequence (DNA): TGTGCCAGCAGCTTAGTTATGCAGGGGGCGGCTTTCTTT.

Ten or more counts support this clonotype. The chain uses TRBV27 and TRBJ2-7, with a possible D match to TRBD2 (6 bases). The CDR3 consists of 14 residues. The germline CDR1 and CDR2 sequences are MNHEY and SMNVEV (reference sequence). Trimming shortened V by 5 bases and J by 7 bases, and 18 bases separated the two germline ends. This CDR3 is CASSLGLGGTEQYF. The CDR3 DNA sequence: TGTGCCAGCAGTCTAGGGCTTGGGGGGACGGAGCAGTACTTC.

This clonotype was seen repeatedly, ten times or more. This chain joins TRBV10-3 and TRBJ2-5; 11 nucleotides align to TRBD2. This CDR3 region has 17 residues. Trimming took 3 bases from V and 2 from J; bases not matched to a gene: 8. In germline, CDR1 is ENHRY, CDR2 SYGVKD. The CDR3: CAISDGTSGEIQETQYF. The CDR3 DNA sequence: TGTGCCATCAGTGACGGGACTAGCGGAGAAATACAAGAGACCCAGTACTTC.

This clonotype was seen at least ten times. The chain combines TRBV7-3 with TRBJ2-1; D gene uncertain. The ends were cut back, 4 bases at V and 9 bases at J, with 10 bases in the middle. This CDR3 region has 12 residues. CDR1 is SGHTA, CDR2 FQGTGA, per germline. The CDR3 DNA sequence: TGTGCCAGCAGCTCCGGTGGGTCTGAGCAGTTCTTC. The encoded protein is CASSSGGSEQFF.

This clonotype has ten or more counts. V and J are TRBV5-1 and TRBJ2-7, with 9 bases matching TRBD1. The CDR3 spans 13 residues. The V gene end was trimmed by 9 bases and the J gene end by 5 bases; junction bases not matched to a gene: 9. Germline V gives CDR1 SGHRS, CDR2 YFSETQ. The CDR3 coding sequence is TGCGCCACCCGGGACAGGGAAACTGACGAGCAGTACTTC. It codes for CATRDRETDEQYF.

This clonotype has ten or more counts. The chain recombines TRBV6-5 with TRBJ2-5; possible D gene TRBD2, 5 bases. This CDR3 region has 14 residues. V was clipped by 4 bases and J by 5 bases, with 14 bases between them. Germline V gene data show CDR1 as MNHEY and CDR2 as SVGAGI. The CDR3: CASSSPGRTETQYF. Here the CDR3 DNA reads TGTGCCAGCAGTTCCCCGGGGAGAACGGAGACCCAGTACTTC.

In its sample, this clonotype was seen many times. The V gene is TRBV6-1, the J gene TRBJ2-7, with D hard to call. This CDR3 is 13 amino acids long. The ends were cut back, 0 bases at V and 3 bases at J, with 6 bases in the middle. The germline V gene encodes CDR1 MNHNS and CDR2 SASEGT. CDR3: CASSEAADYEQYF. The CDR3 DNA reads TGTGCCAGCAGTGAAGCGGCCGACTACGAGCAGTACTTC.

There are many counts of this clonotype. This sequence joins TRBV6-2 or TRBV6-3 and TRBJ2-7; D may be TRBD2 (6 bases). Looked up from germline, CDR1 is MNHEY and CDR2 is SVGEGT. CDR3 length: 15 residues. Trimming left V 7 bases short and J 6 bases short, with 22 bases between. The DNA for the CDR3 is TGTGCCAGCAAAGACCGCCTAACGGGAGCTCCCGAGCAGTACTTC. Its protein product is CASKDRLTGAPEQYF.

This clonotype was counted many times. The CDR3 is CASRQKVQGYSYEQYF. The CDR3 nucleotides are TGTGCCAGCAGACAAAAAGTGCAGGGCTACTCCTACGAGCAGTACTTC. V is TRBV28 and J is TRBJ2-7, with D possibly matching TRBD1 (5 bases). The V gene's germline CDR1 is MDHEN and CDR2 SYDVKM. V dropped 6 bases and J dropped 0 bases, with 18 bases sitting between them. The CDR3 is 16 amino acids.

The chain combines TRBV9 with TRBJ1-4; 8 nucleotides match TRBD1. This CDR3 contains 17 residues. The germline CDR1 and CDR2 sequences are SGDLS and YYNGEE. The V gene end was trimmed by 2 bases and the J gene end by 4 bases; junction bases not matched to a gene: 10. For the CDR3, the DNA is TGTGCCAGCAGCGTCTCCGCCCAGGGGGCGAATAATGAAAAACTGTTTTTT. Its protein is CASSVSAQGANNEKLFF.

The V gene is TRBV11-2, the J gene TRBJ2-7; D is ambiguous. From germline, CDR1 is SGHAT and CDR2 FQNNGV. V was pared by 0 bases and J by 1 base, with 7 bases between. This CDR3 region has 14 residues. CDR3 loop: CASSLESSSYEQYF. CDR3 bases: TGTGCCAGCAGCTTAGAAAGTTCGTCCTACGAGCAGTACTTC.

This clonotype was seen many times. The chain joins TRBV9 to TRBJ1-1; D uncertain. The length of the CDR3 is 14 residues. V gave up 3 bases and J gave up 4 bases, with 13 bases separating them. Germline assignment: CDR1 SGDLS and CDR2 YYNGEE. In DNA form, the CDR3 reads TGTGCCAGCAGCGAGCACTGGACGGGCACTGAAGCTTTCTTT. It translates to CASSEHWTGTEAFF.

In this sample, this clonotype turned up a few times. This chain links TRBV7-3 with TRBJ2-1; D is possibly TRBD1 (5 bases). CDR3 length: 16 amino acids. The germline V and J ends were trimmed by 5 bases and 5 bases, with 19 bases remaining between them. Per the germline V gene, CDR1 is SGHTA and CDR2 is FQGTGA. The CDR3 reads CASSNSLRWGDNEQFF. The CDR3 DNA reads TGTGCCAGCAGCAATAGCCTCCGCTGGGGCGACAATGAGCAGTTCTTC.

This clonotype was observed at least ten times. The chain uses TRBV10-3 and TRBJ2-5; D is uncertain. This CDR3 contains 13 residues. The ends were cut back, 2 bases at V and 7 bases at J, with 11 bases in the middle. Germline-derived CDR1 and CDR2 are ENHRY and SYGVKD. CDR3 coding DNA: TGTGCCATCAGTGAGGGGCAGTTAGGGACCCAGTACTTC. Translating gives CAISEGQLGTQYF.

In this sample, this clonotype turned up many times. V usage is TRBV19 and J usage is TRBJ1-2; the D gene is possibly TRBD1 (6 bases). V gave up 6 bases and J gave up 4 bases, with 15 bases separating them. The CDR3 runs 14 residues. The germline gives CDR1 LNHDA, CDR2 SQIVND (reference sequence). This CDR3 reads CASRRGDMGYGYTF. In DNA, the CDR3 is TGTGCCAGTAGGAGGGGGGATATGGGCTATGGCTACACCTTC.

The table lists this clonotype with many counts. V gene TRBV19 combines with J gene TRBJ1-2; D gene uncertain. The CDR3 runs 14 residues. CDR1 LNHDA and CDR2 SQIVND come from the germline V gene (reference sequence). Trimming took off 2 bases at V and 2 bases at J, with 9 bases between the two ends. The CDR3 spells CASSISAGNYGYTF. Written as DNA, the CDR3 is TGTGCCAGTAGTATATCGGCGGGGAACTATGGCTACACCTTC. The complete variable domain, with remaining parts taken from reference TRBV19 and TRBJ1-2, reads DGGITQSPKYLFRKEGQNVTLSCEQNLNHDAMYWYRQDPGQGLRLIYYSQIVNDFQKGDIAEGYSVSREKKESFPLTVTSAQKNPTAFYLCASSISAGNYGYTFGSGTRLTVV.

In its sample, this clonotype was seen a few times. The chain carries TRBV6-2 or TRBV6-3 and TRBJ2-2; 9 positions match TRBD2. CDR1 and CDR2 from the germline V gene are MNHEY and SVGEGT. This CDR3 has 18 amino acids. The V segment lost 2 bases and the J segment 0 bases; nucleotides outside the gene matches: 7. CDR3 nucleotide sequence: TGTGCCAGCAGTTACGATTATAGCGGGAGAACGAACACCGGGGAGCTGTTTTTT. This codes for CASSYDYSGRTNTGELFF.

This clonotype appeared a single time. This sequence joins TRBV5-1 and TRBJ1-1, with 8 bases fitting TRBD1. V gave up 2 bases and J gave up 4 bases; unmatched junction bases: 4. Germline assignment: CDR1 SGHRS and CDR2 YFSETQ. The CDR3 sequence is 14 residues long. CDR3: CASSFQGAGTEAFF. As DNA, the CDR3 is TGCGCCAGCAGCTTCCAGGGGGCAGGCACTGAAGCTTTCTTT.